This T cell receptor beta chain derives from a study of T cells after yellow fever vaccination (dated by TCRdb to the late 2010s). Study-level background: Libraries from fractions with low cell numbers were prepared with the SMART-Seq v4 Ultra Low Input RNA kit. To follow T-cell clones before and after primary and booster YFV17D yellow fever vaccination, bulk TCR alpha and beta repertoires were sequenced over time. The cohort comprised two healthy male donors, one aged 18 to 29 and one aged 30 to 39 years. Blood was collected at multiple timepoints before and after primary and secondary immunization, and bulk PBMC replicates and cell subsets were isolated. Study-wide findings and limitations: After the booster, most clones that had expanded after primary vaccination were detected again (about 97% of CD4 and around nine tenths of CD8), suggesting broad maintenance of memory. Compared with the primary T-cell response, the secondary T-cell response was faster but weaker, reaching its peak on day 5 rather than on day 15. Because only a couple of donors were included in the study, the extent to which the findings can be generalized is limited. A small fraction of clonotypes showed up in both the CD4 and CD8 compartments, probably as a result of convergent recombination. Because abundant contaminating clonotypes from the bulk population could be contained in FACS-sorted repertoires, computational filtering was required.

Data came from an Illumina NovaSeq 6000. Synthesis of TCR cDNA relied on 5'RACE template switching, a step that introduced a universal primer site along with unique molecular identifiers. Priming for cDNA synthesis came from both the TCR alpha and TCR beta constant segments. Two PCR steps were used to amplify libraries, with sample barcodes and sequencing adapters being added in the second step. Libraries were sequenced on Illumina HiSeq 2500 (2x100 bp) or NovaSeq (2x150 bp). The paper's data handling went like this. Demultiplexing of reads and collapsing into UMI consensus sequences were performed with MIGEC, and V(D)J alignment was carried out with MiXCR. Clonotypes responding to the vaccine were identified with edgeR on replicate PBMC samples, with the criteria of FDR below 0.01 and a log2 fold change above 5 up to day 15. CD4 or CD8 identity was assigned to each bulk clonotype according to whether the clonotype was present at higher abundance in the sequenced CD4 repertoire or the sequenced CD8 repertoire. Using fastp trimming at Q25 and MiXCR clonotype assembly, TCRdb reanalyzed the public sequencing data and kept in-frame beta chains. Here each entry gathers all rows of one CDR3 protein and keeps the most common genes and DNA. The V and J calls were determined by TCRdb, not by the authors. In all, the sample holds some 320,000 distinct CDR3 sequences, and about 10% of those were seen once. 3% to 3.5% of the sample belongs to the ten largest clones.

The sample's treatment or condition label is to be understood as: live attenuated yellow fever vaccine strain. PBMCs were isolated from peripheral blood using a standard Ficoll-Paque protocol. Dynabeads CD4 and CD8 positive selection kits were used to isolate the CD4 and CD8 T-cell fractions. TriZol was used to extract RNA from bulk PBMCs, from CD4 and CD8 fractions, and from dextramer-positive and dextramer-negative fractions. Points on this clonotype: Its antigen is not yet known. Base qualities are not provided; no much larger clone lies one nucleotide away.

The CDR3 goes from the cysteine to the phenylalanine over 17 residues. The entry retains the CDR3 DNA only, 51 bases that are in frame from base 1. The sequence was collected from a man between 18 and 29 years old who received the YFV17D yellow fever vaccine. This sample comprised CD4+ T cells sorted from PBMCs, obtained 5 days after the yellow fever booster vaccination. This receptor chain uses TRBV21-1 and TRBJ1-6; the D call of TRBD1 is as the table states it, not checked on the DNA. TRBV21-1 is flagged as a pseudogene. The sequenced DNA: TGTGCCAGCAGCGGTCGGGAGCGAGTAGGCGCCAGTTCACCCCTCCACTTT. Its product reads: CASSGRERVGASSPLHF.